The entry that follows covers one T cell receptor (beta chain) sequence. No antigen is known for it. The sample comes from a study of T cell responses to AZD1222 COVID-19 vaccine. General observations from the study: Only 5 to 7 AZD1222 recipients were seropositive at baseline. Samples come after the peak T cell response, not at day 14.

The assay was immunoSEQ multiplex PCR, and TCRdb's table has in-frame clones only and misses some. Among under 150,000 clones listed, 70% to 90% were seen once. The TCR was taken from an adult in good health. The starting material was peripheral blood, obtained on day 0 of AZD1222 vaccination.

DNA of the CDR3: TGTGCCAGCAGCCTCAATAGACGGGAGACCCAGTACTTC. Translation: CASSLNRRETQYF. The genes are TRBV6-5 and TRBJ2-5, with no clear D. This CDR3 contains 13 residues. Germline V lookup: CDR1 MNHEY, CDR2 SVGAGI. V shed 6 bases and J shed 5 bases, with 13 bases lying between them.